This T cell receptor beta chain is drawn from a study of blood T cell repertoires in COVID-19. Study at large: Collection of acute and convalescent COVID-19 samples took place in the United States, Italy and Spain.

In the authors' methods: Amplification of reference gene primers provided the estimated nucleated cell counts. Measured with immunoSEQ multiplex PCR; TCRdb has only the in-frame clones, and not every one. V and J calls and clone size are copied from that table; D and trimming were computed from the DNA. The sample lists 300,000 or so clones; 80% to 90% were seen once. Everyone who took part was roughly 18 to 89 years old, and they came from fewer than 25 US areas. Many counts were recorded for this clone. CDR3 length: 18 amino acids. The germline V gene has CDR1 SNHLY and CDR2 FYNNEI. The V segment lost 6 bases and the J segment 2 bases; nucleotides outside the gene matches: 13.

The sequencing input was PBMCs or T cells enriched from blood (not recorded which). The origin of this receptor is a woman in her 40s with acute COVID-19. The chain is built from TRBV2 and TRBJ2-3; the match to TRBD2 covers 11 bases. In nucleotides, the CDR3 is TGTGCCAGCAGCGGAGACCAACTAGCGGGGGATGTCACAGATACGCAGTATTTT. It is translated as CASSGDQLAGDVTDTQYF.